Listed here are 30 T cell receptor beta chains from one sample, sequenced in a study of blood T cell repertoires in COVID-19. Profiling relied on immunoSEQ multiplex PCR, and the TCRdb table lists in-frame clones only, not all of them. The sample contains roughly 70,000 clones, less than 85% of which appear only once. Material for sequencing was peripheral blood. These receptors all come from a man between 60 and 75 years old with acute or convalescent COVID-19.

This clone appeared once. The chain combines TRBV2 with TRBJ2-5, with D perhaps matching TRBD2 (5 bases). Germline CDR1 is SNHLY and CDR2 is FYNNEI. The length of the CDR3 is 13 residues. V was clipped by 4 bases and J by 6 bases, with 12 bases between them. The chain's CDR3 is CASSGGPGKTQYF. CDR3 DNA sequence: TGTGCCAGCAGTGGCGGGCCTGGGAAGACCCAGTACTTC.

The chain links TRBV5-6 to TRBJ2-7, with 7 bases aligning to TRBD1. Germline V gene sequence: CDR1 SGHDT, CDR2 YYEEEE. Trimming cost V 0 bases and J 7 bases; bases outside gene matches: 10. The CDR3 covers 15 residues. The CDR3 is CASSLGATGYGEQYV. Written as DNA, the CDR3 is TGTGCCAGCAGCTTGGGCGCGACAGGGTATGGTGAGCAGTACGTC.

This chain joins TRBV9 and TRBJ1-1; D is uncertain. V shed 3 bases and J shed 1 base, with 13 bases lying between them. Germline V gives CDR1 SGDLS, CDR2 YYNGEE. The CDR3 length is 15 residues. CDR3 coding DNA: TGTGCCAGCAGCGCCCGATTGGGAGAGAACACTGAAGCTTTCTTT. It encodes CASSARLGENTEAFF.

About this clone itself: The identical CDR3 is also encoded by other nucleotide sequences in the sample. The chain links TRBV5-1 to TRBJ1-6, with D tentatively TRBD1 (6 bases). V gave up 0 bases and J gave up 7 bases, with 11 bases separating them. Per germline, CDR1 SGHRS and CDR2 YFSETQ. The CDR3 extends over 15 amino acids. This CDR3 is CASSLEGQGNSPLHF. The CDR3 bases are TGCGCCAGCAGCTTGGAGGGACAAGGAAATTCACCCCTCCACTTT.

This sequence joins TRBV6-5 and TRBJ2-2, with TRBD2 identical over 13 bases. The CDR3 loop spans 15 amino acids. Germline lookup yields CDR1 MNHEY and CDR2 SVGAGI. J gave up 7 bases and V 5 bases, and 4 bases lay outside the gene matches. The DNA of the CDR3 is TGTGCCAGCAGTCCCGGACTAGCGGGAGTCGGGGAGCTGTTTTTT. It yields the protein CASSPGLAGVGELFF.

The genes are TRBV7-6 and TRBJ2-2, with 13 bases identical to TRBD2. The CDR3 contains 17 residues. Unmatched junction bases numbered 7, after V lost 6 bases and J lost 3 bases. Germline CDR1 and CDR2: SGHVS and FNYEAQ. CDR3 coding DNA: TGTGCCAGCAGTCTGACTAGCGGGGGGACCGACACCGGGGAGCTGTTTTTT. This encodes CASSLTSGGTDTGELFF.

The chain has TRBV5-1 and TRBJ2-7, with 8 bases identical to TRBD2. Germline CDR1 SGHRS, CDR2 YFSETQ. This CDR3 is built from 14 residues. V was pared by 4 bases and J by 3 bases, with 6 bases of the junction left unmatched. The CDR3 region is CASSTGLASYEQYF. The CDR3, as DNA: TGCGCCAGCAGCACCGGACTAGCAAGCTACGAGCAGTACTTC.

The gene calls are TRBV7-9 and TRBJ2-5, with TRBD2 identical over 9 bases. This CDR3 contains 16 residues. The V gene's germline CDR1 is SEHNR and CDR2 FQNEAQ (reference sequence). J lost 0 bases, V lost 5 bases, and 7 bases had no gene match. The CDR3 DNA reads TGTGCCAGCAGCAGAGGAGAGCGGGAGGACCAAGAGACCCAGTACTTC. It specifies CASSRGEREDQETQYF.

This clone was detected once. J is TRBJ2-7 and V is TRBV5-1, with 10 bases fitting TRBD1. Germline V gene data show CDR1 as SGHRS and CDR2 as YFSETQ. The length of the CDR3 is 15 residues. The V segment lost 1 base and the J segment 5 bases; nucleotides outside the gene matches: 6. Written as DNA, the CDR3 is TGCGCCAGCAGCTTGAGGGGACAGGGGAGGGACGAGCAGTACGTC. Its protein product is CASSLRGQGRDEQYV.

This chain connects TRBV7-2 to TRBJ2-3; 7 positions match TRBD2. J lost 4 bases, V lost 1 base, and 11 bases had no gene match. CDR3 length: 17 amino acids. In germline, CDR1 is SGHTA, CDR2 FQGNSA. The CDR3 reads CASSLVRSWGGADTQYF. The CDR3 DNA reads TGTGCCAGCAGCTTAGTGAGGAGTTGGGGGGGTGCAGATACGCAGTATTTT.

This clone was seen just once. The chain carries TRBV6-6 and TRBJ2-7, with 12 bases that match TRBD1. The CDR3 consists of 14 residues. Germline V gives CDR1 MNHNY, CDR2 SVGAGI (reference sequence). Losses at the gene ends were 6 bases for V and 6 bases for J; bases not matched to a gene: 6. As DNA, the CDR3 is TGTGCCAGCAGCCGGGGGACAGGGGGCATCGAGCAGTACTTC. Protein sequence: CASSRGTGGIEQYF.

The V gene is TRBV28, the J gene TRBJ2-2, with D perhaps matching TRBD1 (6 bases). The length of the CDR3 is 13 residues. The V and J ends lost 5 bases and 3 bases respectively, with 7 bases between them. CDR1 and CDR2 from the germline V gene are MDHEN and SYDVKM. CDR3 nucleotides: TGTGCCAGCAGTGACAGGTACACCGGGGAGCTGTTTTTT. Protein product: CASSDRYTGELFF.

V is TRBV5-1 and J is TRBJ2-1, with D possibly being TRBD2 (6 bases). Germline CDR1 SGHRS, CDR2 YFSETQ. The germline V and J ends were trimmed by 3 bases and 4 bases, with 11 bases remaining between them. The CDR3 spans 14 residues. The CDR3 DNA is TGCGCCAGCAGCTACGGTGGGGGGTACAATGAGCAGTTCTTC. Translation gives CASSYGGGYNEQFF.

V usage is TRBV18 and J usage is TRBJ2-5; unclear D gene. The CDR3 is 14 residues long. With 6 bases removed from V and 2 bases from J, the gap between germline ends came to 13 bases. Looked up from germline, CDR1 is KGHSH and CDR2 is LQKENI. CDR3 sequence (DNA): TGTGCCAGCTCCCGGTCCGGCAGGCAAGAGACCCAGTACTTC. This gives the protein CASSRSGRQETQYF.

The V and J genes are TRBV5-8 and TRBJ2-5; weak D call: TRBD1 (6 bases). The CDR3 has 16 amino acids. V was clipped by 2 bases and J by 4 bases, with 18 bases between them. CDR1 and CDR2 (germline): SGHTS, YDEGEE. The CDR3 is CASSFWGKQGGETQYF. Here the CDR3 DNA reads TGTGCCAGCAGCTTTTGGGGAAAACAAGGGGGAGAGACCCAGTACTTC.

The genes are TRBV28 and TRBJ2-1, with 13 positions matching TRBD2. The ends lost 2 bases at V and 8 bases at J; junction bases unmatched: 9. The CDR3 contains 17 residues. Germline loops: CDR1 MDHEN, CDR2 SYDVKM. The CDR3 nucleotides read TGTGCCAGCAGTTTACCCTACGGACTAGCGGGAGTTGATGAGCAGTTCTTC. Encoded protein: CASSLPYGLAGVDEQFF.

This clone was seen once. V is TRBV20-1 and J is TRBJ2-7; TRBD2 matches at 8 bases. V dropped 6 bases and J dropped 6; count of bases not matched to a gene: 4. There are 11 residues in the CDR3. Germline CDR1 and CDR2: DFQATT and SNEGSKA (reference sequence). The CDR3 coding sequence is TGCAGTGCCGTCAGCGGGGGCGAGCAGTACGTC. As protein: CSAVSGGEQYV.

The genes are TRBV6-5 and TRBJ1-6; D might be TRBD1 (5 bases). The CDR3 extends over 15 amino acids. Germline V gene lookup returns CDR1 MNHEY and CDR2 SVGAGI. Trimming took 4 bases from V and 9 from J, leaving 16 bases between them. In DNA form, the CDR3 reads TGTGCCAGCAGTTCCCTCATGGGGGGGGGTTCACCCCTCCACTTT. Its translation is CASSSLMGGGSPLHF.

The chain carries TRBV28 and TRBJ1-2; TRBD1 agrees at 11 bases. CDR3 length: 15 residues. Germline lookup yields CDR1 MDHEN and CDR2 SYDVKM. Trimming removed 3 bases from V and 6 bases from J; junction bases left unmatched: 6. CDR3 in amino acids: CASSFPGQGGDGYTF. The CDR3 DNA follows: TGTGCCAGCAGTTTCCCGGGACAGGGGGGAGATGGCTACACCTTC.

CDR3 bases: TGTGCCAGTAGTATAGGGTCCAGCGGGAATCGTGAGACCCAGTACTTC. Its protein product is CASSIGSSGNRETQYF. This chain joins TRBV19 and TRBJ2-5; 7 bases line up with TRBD2. V lost 1 base, J lost 5 bases, and 10 bases stayed unmatched. Germline V gene data show CDR1 as LNHDA and CDR2 as SQIVND (reference sequence). The CDR3 loop spans 16 amino acids.

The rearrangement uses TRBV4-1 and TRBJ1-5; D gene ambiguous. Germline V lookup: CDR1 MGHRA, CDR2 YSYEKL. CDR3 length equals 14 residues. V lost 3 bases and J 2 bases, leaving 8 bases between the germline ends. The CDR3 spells CASSQPGRNQPQHF. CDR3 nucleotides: TGCGCCAGCAGCCAGCCGGGTCGCAATCAGCCCCAGCATTTT.

CDR3 bases: TGTGCCAGCACGAGGGGGAGCACAGATACGCAGTATTTT. It codes for CASTRGSTDTQYF. V usage is TRBV3-1 (or the pseudogene TRBV3-2) and J usage is TRBJ2-3; perhaps TRBD1 as D (6 bases). CDR1 and CDR2 (germline): LGHDT, YNNKEL (reference sequence). This CDR3 has 13 residues. V lost 7 bases, J lost 0 bases, and 8 bases lay in between.

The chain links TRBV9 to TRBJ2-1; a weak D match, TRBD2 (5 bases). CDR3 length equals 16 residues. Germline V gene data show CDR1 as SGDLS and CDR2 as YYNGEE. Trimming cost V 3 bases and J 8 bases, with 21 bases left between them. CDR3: CASSADPLSSSHEQFF. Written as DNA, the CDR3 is TGTGCCAGCAGCGCGGATCCACTCTCCTCTAGCCATGAGCAGTTCTTC.

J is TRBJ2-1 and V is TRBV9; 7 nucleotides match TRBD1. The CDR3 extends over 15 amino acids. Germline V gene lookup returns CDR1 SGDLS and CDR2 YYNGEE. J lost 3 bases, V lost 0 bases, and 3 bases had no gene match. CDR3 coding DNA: TGTGCCAGCAGCGTAGAAGGGGACAGCTACAATGAGCAGTTCTTC. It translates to CASSVEGDSYNEQFF.

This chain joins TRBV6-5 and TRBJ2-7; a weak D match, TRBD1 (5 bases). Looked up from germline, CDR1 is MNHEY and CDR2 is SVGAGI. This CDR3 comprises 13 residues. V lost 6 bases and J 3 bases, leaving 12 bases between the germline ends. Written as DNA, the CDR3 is TGTGCCAGCAGCCAGGGTTGGGGCTACGAGCAGTACTTC. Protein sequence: CASSQGWGYEQYF.

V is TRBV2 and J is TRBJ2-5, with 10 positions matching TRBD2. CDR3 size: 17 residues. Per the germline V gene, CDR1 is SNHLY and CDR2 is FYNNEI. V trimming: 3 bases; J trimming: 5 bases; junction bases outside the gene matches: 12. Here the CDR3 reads CASSDDSGGTGRETQYF. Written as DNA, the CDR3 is TGTGCCAGCAGTGATGATAGCGGGGGGACGGGTAGGGAGACCCAGTACTTC.

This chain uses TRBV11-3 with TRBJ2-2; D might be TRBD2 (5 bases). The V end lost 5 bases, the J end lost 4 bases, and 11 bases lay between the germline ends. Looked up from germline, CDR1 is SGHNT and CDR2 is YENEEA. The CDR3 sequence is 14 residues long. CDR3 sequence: CASSLTEGTGELFF. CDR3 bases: TGTGCCAGCAGCCTCACCGAGGGCACCGGGGAGCTGTTTTTT.

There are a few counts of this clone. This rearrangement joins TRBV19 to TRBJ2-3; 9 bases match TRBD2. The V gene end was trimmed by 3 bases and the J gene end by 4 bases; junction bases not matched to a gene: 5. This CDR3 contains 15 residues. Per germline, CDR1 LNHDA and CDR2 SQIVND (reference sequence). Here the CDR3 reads CASSISTSGSDTQYF. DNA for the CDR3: TGTGCCAGTAGTATTTCGACTAGCGGCTCAGATACGCAGTATTTT.

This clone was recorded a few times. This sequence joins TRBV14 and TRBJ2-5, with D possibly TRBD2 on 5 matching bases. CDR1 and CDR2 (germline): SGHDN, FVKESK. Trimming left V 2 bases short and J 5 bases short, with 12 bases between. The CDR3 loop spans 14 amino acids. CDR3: CASSQTEAFETQYF. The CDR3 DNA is TGTGCCAGCAGCCAAACGGAGGCGTTTGAGACCCAGTACTTC.

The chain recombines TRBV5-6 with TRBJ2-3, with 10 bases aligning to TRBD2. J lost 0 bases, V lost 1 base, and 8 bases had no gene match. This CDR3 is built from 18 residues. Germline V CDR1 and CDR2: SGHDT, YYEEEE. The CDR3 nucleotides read TGTGCCAGCAGCTTGCGCCAGCGGGGGGGATCTAGCACAGATACGCAGTATTTT. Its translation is CASSLRQRGGSSTDTQYF. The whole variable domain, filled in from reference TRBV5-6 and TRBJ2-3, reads DAGVTQSPTHLIKTRGQQVTLRCSPKSGHDTVSWYQQALGQGPQFIFQYYEEEERQRGNFPDRFSGHQFPNYSSELNVNALLLGDSALYLCASSLRQRGGSSTDTQYFGPGTRLTVL.